In its sample, the clone carrying this T cell receptor beta chain was seen many times. Its antigen is not known. It was RNA transcripts that yielded the amplified TCR beta CDR3 regions. The HTBI set primed first-round TCR CDR3 RT-PCR. MiXCR was run by TCRdb on the multiplex PCR reads, yielding one entry per CDR3 protein. The data contain over 500,000 distinct CDR3 sequences, over 15% of them singletons. The sample originates from a study of T cells in Graves' hyperthyroidism and ophthalmopathy. This CDR3 comprises 13 residues. Germline CDR1 is GTSNPN and CDR2 is SVGIG (reference sequence). Trimming removed 2 bases from V and 4 bases from J, with 9 bases in between. Regarding the study as a whole: Ophthalmopathy could be told apart from stable hyperthyroidism with a 13 V-J model.

This chain joins TRBV30 and TRBJ2-1; no firm D call. The sequencing input was blood. This clonotype was obtained from a woman under 30 with Graves' ophthalmopathy. The CDR3 is CAWSRGRYNEQFF. Written as DNA, the CDR3 is TGTGCCTGGAGTCGCGGTCGTTACAATGAGCAGTTCTTC.